The present entry profiles one TCR beta chain with its context. Its target is unknown. This sample is part of a study of spatial heterogeneity in lung cancer. The CDR3 is 14 amino acids. CDR1 and CDR2 from the germline V gene are SNHLY and FYNNEI. Germline trimming cut 6 bases from V and 4 bases from J; bases unmatched to any gene: 4. TCRdb ran MiXCR on the 5' RACE reads and lists one entry per CDR3 protein. The sample records approximately 93,000 distinct CDR3 sequences, approximately 19% being singletons. Time point defined: blood at routine non-recurrence follow-up after resection. Study findings and constraints: At tumor resection, ubiquitous expanded TCRs were detected in blood more often than later.

This sequence was found in a male donor with early-stage non-small cell lung cancer. The sequenced sample was PBMCs, obtained at follow-up. The gene calls are TRBV2 and TRBJ1-1; 11 bases map to TRBD1. CDR3 coding DNA: TGTGCCAGCAGGACCGGGACAGGGGGCACTGAAGCTTTCTTT. This sequence encodes CASRTGTGGTEAFF.